Shown below are 18 T cell receptor beta chains from a single sample sequenced in a study of lymphopenia after photon versus proton radiotherapy (dated by TCRdb to the late 2010s). Library method: the immunoSEQ multiplex PCR assay. TCRdb retrieved this table from immuneACCESS and kept in-frame rearrangements only. Not all clones are present; in checked studies, unresolved V genes account for under half, and no reason is known for the remainder. The sample data list fewer than 35,000 clones, and 89% of these were observed just once. The biggest ten clones account for 6.5% to 8% of the sample. This material consisted of peripheral blood, taken from a patient treated with proton-based radiotherapy. These receptor sequences come from a woman aged 65 to 85 with pancreatic cancer. Some clones in this sample may be carry-over from other donors' samples.

The V call is TRBV5-1, the J call TRBJ1-5, with D unclear. CDR3 length: 13 residues. CDR1 and CDR2 (germline): SGHRS, YFSETQ. Trimming took 0 bases from V and 5 from J, leaving 6 bases between them. The CDR3 DNA follows: TGCGCCAGCAGCTTGGGTATGGATCAGCCCCAGCATTTT. Translating gives CASSLGMDQPQHF.

V is TRBV2 and J is TRBJ1-3, with a weak D call TRBD1 (5 bases). V was shortened by 10 bases and J by 0 bases, with 13 bases between the two germline ends. Per the germline V gene, CDR1 is SNHLY and CDR2 is FYNNEI. CDR3 length: 14 amino acids. CDR3 in DNA: TGTGCCACCTCTCAGGGAATCTCTGGAAACACCATATATTTT. Protein product: CATSQGISGNTIYF.

The genes are TRBV30 and TRBJ1-2; possible D gene TRBD1, 5 bases. The V gene's germline CDR1 is GTSNPN and CDR2 SVGIG (reference sequence). This CDR3 is 11 amino acids long. Between the trimmed V and J ends, which lost 4 bases and 6 bases, there was a span of 9 bases. The CDR3 DNA sequence: TGTGCCTGGACCCGACAGCATGGCTACACCTTC. This encodes CAWTRQHGYTF.

This chain connects TRBV2 to TRBJ1-4; D is unresolved. The germline gives CDR1 SNHLY, CDR2 FYNNEI. The CDR3 consists of 18 residues. Trimming pared 3 bases from V and 0 bases from J, leaving 17 bases between. CDR3 bases: TGTGCCAGCAGTGAGATCCCCTTACAGACTGCAACTAATGAAAAACTGTTTTTT. Residues: CASSEIPLQTATNEKLFF.

The chain is built from TRBV29-1 and TRBJ2-1, with D possibly being TRBD2 (5 bases). Trimming removed 0 bases at V and 0 bases at J, with 33 bases between. Per germline, CDR1 SQVTM and CDR2 ANQGSEA. This CDR3 is 23 amino acids long. This CDR3 reads CSVEDRSARPAQRSGSSYNEQFF. Written as DNA, the CDR3 is TGCAGCGTTGAAGATCGGAGCGCCAGGCCGGCGCAGCGGAGCGGTAGCTCCTACAATGAGCAGTTCTTC.

The chain couples TRBV6-5 to TRBJ2-3; TRBD1 is a possible D gene (7 bases). The CDR3 has 15 amino acids. Germline lookup yields CDR1 MNHEY and CDR2 SVGAGI. Trimming shortened V by 2 bases and J by 8 bases, and 17 bases separated the two germline ends. The CDR3 here is CASSYLQGGRSTQYF. CDR3 coding DNA: TGTGCCAGCAGTTACCTCCAGGGGGGTAGAAGTACGCAGTATTTT.

The rearrangement joins TRBV7-9 to TRBJ2-3; 9 bases fit TRBD2. CDR1 and CDR2 from the germline V gene are SEHNR and FQNEAQ (reference sequence). Germline trimming cut 5 bases from V and 2 bases from J; bases unmatched to any gene: 5. This CDR3 contains 15 residues. The CDR3 nucleotides are TGTGCCAGCAGCCAGCGACTAGCGGCCACAGATACGCAGTATTTT. It codes for CASSQRLAATDTQYF.

The chain is built from TRBV5-1 and TRBJ2-1, with 11 bases aligning to TRBD1. J gave up 4 bases and V 0 bases, and 3 bases lay outside the gene matches. Germline V gene data show CDR1 as SGHRS and CDR2 as YFSETQ. This CDR3 spans 16 amino acids. The DNA of the CDR3 is TGCGCCAGCAGCTTGGCCGGGACAGGGGGATACAATGAGCAGTTCTTC. It is translated as CASSLAGTGGYNEQFF.

The chain employs TRBV27 and TRBJ1-6; D is unresolved. From germline, CDR1 is MNHEY and CDR2 SMNVEV (reference sequence). Trimming removed 5 bases from V and 0 bases from J, with 5 bases in between. The CDR3 totals 14 residues. CDR3 sequence reads: CASSAGSYNSPLHF. CDR3 coding DNA: TGTGCCAGCAGTGCAGGCTCCTATAATTCACCCCTCCACTTT.

This clone was recorded once. The CDR3 DNA reads TGCGCCAGCAGCCAGGAAGGAGGGGGCGAGGCTCACACCATATATTTT. This encodes CASSQEGGGEAHTIYF. J is TRBJ1-3 and V is TRBV4-3; 7 nucleotides match TRBD1. Germline CDR1 and CDR2: LGHNA and YSLEER. The CDR3 runs 16 residues. V was clipped by 3 bases and J by 8 bases; unmatched bases: 13.

This clone has a single count. The chain has TRBV9 and TRBJ2-2; the D gene is possibly TRBD1 (6 bases). V gave up 4 bases and J gave up 4 bases, with 14 bases separating them. Germline V lookup: CDR1 SGDLS, CDR2 YYNGEE. The CDR3 totals 15 residues. The CDR3 coding sequence is TGTGCCAGCAGCTTTGTGGGGGCCGGCACCGGGGAGCTGTTTTTT. It codes for CASSFVGAGTGELFF.

The rearrangement uses TRBV19 and TRBJ2-3; no firm D call. The germline V and J ends were trimmed by 3 bases and 6 bases, with 16 bases remaining between them. This CDR3 region has 15 residues. Germline V gene sequence: CDR1 LNHDA, CDR2 SQIVND (reference sequence). The CDR3 is CASSIRSIFADTQYF. In DNA form, the CDR3 reads TGTGCCAGTAGTATTAGGAGTATCTTCGCGGATACGCAGTATTTT.

The chain is built from TRBV18 and TRBJ1-5; tentative D call: TRBD1 (6 bases). Germline V CDR1 and CDR2: KGHSH, LQKENI. V gave up 5 bases and J gave up 5 bases, with 19 bases separating them. CDR3 length: 16 amino acids. The CDR3 DNA is TGTGCCAGCTCATCTCGAATCGGGGGCCAGGATCAGCCCCAGCATTTT. It yields the protein CASSSRIGGQDQPQHF. Complete variable domain (other parts from reference TRBV18 and TRBJ1-5): NAGVMQNPRHLVRRRGQEARLRCSPMKGHSHVYWYRQLPEEGLKFMVYLQKENIIDESGMPKERFSAEFPKEGPSILRIQQVVRGDSAAYFCASSSRIGGQDQPQHFGDGTRLSIL.

The chain combines TRBV25-1 with TRBJ2-3; TRBD2 is a possible D gene (6 bases). The CDR3 consists of 14 residues. The germline gives CDR1 MGHDK, CDR2 SYGVNS. V lost 5 bases, J lost 0 bases, and 9 bases lay in between. The CDR3 nucleotides are TGTGCCAGCAGTCGGGGGTTTAGCACAGATACGCAGTATTTT. Amino acids: CASSRGFSTDTQYF. The full variable domain, in which reference TRBV25-1 and TRBJ2-3 provide the parts outside the CDR3, is EADIYQTPRYLVIGTGKKITLECSQTMGHDKMYWYQQDPGMELHLIHYSYGVNSTEKGDLSSESTVSRIRTEHFPLTLESARPSHTSQYLCASSRGFSTDTQYFGPGTRLTVL.

This chain joins TRBV7-8 and TRBJ2-7; D is ambiguous. Trimming left V 0 bases short and J 0 bases short, with 6 bases between. The CDR3 is made up of 14 amino acids. Germline V gene lookup returns CDR1 SGHVS and CDR2 FQNEAQ. DNA of the CDR3: TGTGCCAGCAGCTTAGCCAGGTCCTCCTACGAGCAGTACTTC. Translation: CASSLARSSYEQYF.

This rearrangement joins TRBV6-6 to TRBJ1-1; D is perhaps TRBD1 (5 bases). This CDR3 region has 15 residues. Germline V gene lookup returns CDR1 MNHNY and CDR2 SVGAGI (reference sequence). Trimming left V 8 bases short and J 1 base short, with 17 bases between. The CDR3 bases are TGTGCCAGCGTCAGGGAGGTAGAGGGGAACACTGAAGCTTTCTTT. The encoded protein is CASVREVEGNTEAFF.

CDR3 residues: CASSLLYEQYF. The CDR3 DNA follows: TGTGCCAGCAGCTTACTCTACGAGCAGTACTTC. V gene TRBV7-2 combines with J gene TRBJ2-7; D remains unclear. CDR3 length equals 11 residues. Germline values: CDR1 SGHTA, CDR2 FQGNSA. V was clipped by 2 bases and J by 3 bases, with 2 bases between them.

In its sample, this clone was seen a few times. V and J are TRBV2 and TRBJ2-7, with unresolved D. Trimming left V 6 bases short and J 2 bases short, with 5 bases between. CDR1 is SNHLY and CDR2 is FYNNEI in the germline V gene. The CDR3 contains 11 residues. The CDR3 protein is CASRVAYEQYF. The CDR3 DNA is TGTGCCAGCAGGGTTGCCTACGAGCAGTACTTC.